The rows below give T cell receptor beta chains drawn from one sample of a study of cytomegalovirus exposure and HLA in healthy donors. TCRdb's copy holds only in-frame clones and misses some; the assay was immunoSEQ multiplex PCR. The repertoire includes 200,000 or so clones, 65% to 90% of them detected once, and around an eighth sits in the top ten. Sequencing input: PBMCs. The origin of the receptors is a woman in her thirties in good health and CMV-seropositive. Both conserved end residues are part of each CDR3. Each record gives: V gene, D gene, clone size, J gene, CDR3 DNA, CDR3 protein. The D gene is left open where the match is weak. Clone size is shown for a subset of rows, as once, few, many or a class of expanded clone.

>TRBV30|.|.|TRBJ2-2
TGTGCCTGGAACCTACTAGTTAGCACCGGGGAGCTGTTTTTT
CAWNLLVSTGELFF
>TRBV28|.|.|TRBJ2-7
TGTGCCAGCAATGATATGACAGGCTCCTACGAGCAGTACTTC
CASNDMTGSYEQYF
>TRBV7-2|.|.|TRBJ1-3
TGTGCCAGCAGCCCTGGAGGGGCTGGAAACACCATATATTTT
CASSPGGAGNTIYF
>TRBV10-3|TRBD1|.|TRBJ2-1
TGTGCCATCAGTGCGGGACAGGGGATCAATGAGCAGTTCTTC
CAISAGQGINEQFF
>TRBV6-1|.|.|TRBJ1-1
TGTGCCAGCAGTGGTGACAGCACTGAAGCTTTCTTT
CASSGDSTEAFF
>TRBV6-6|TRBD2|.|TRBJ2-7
TGTGCCAGCGGGACTACCGGGACGGGGACCTACGAGCAGTACTTC
CASGTTGTGTYEQYF
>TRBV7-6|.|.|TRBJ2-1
TGTGCCAGCAGCTTAGGGGTGCGGGGCACCGTATACAATGAGCAGTTCTTC
CASSLGVRGTVYNEQFF
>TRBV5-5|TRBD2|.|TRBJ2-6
TGTGCCAGCAGCTTACTAGCGGACGGCTCTGGGGCCAACGTCCTGACTTTC
CASSLLADGSGANVLTF
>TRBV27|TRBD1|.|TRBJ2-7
TGTGCCAGCAGGGACAGGGGTGGTGAGCAGTACTTC
CASRDRGGEQYF
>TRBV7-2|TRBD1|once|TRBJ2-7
TGTGCCAGCAGCTTAGAGGGGACAGGGGCCTACGAGCAGTACTTC
CASSLEGTGAYEQYF
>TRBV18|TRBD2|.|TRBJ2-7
TGTGCCAGCACGGGTGGGAGGGACCCTTCTTACGAGCAGTACTTC
CASTGGRDPSYEQYF
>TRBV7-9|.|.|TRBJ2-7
TGTGCCAGCAGCTCCGGGACTGAATCCCACTACGAGCAGTACTTC
CASSSGTESHYEQYF
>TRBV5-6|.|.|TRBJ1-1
TGTGCCAGCAGCTTGACAGGCAGGGGGAACACTGAAGCTTTCTTT
CASSLTGRGNTEAFF
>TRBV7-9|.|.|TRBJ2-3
TGTGCCAGCATCCCGACTGAGGGAGGTCAAGATACGCAGTATTTT
CASIPTEGGQDTQYF
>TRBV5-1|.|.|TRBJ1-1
TGCGCCAGCAGCTTGGGGCGGGGCGGAGGGACTGAAGCTTTCTTT
CASSLGRGGGTEAFF
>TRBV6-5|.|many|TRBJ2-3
TGTGCCAGCAGTTTCGGTGATACGCAGTATTTT
CASSFGDTQYF
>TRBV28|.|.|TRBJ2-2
TGTGCCAGCCTGTTGAATGGGTTAGGGGCCGGGGAGCTGTTTTTT
CASLLNGLGAGELFF
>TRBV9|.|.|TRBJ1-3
TGTGCCAGCAGCGTAGCACCTCCATGGGCCGCTGGAAACACCATATATTTT
CASSVAPPWAAGNTIYF
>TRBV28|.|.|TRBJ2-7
TGTGCCAGCACCCAAACTAACGATGAGCAGTACTTC
CASTQTNDEQYF
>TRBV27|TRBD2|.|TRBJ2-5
TGTGCCAGCAGTTCGGGACTAGCGAGACCCCAAGAGACCCAGTACTTC
CASSSGLARPQETQYF
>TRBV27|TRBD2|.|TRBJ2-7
TGTGCCAGCAGTTTAGGCGGGAGGCTATACGAGCAGTACTTC
CASSLGGRLYEQYF
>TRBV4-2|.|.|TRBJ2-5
TGTGCCAGCAGCCCCTGGGTAGACCAGGGCCCTAATCAAGAGACCCAGTACTTC
CASSPWVDQGPNQETQYF
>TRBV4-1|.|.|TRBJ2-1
TGCGCCAGCAGCCAAGAACCGGGCCTAGCAACTATGTCGAATGAGCAGTTCTTC
CASSQEPGLATMSNEQFF
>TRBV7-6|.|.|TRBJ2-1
TGTGCCAGCAGCCCACAAACGGCGGGGTACTACAATGAGCAGTTCTTC
CASSPQTAGYYNEQFF
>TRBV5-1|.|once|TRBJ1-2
TGCGCCAGCAGCTTGACCACAGGGACCGCCGGGGGCTACACCTTC
CASSLTTGTAGGYTF
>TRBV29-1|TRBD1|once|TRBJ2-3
TGCAGCGTTGGGGCTCCGGACAGGGGAACAGATACGCAGTATTTT
CSVGAPDRGTDTQYF
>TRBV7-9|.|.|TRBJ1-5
TGTGCCAGCAGCTTAGGAGCTACTCCCCTGAATTTT
CASSLGATPLNF
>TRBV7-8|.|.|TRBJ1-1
TGTGCCAGCAGCTCAGTGAACACTGAAGCTTTCTTT
CASSSVNTEAFF
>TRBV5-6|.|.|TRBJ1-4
TGTGCCAGCAGCTTGATGACGGGGAATGAAAAACTGTTTTTT
CASSLMTGNEKLFF
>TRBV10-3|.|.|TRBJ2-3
TGTGCCACGGCCGGTGGAGTCTCCACAGATACGCAGTATTTT
CATAGGVSTDTQYF
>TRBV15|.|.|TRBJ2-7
TGTGCCACCAGCAGAGATAAAGCCCTGAACGAGCAGTACTTC
CATSRDKALNEQYF
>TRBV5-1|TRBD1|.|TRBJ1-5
TGCGCCAGCAGCTTCACAGGGGGCGATCAGCCCCAGCATTTT
CASSFTGGDQPQHF
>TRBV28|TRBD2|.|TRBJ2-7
TGTGCCAGCAGTAGAGGGACTACCTACGAGCAGTACTTC
CASSRGTTYEQYF
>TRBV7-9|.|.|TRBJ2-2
TGTGCCAGCAGCCTAGGGGCTGGGAACACCGGGGAGCTGTTTTTT
CASSLGAGNTGELFF
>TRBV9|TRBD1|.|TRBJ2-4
TGTGCCAGCAGCGCCACACCAGGACAGGGGTACATTCAGTACTTC
CASSATPGQGYIQYF
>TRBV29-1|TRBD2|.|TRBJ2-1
TGCAGCGTGATGCCGGGACTAGCAAGTGAGCAGTTCTTC
CSVMPGLASEQFF
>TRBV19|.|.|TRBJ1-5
TGTGCCAGTAGACTTTACAATCAGCCCCAGCATTTT
CASRLYNQPQHF
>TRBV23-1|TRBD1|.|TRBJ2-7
TGCGCCAGCAGTCCCCCCGAGGACGGGACAGGTAACTTACACGAGCAGTACTTC
CASSPPEDGTGNLHEQYF
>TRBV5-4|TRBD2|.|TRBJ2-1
TGTGCCAGCAGCGGGACTAGCGGGAGGCCCTACAATGAGCAGTTCTTC
CASSGTSGRPYNEQFF
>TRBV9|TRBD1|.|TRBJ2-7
TGTGCCAGCAGCAGGACAGGGGTAAACGAGCAGTACTTC
CASSRTGVNEQYF
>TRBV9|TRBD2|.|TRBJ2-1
TGTGCCAGCAGCGTGACTAGCGGGAGGGGTGAGCAGTTCTTC
CASSVTSGRGEQFF
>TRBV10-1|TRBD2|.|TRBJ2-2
TGCGCCACCCGGGGGGGCGCCACCGGGGAGCTGTTTTTT
CATRGGATGELFF
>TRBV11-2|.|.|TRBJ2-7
TGTGCCAGCAGCTTAGGGGCTAAGGTACAGAAGCAGTACTTC
CASSLGAKVQKQYF
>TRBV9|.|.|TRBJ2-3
TGTGCCGGCACTTCACGAGGAACAGATACGCAGTATTTT
CAGTSRGTDTQYF
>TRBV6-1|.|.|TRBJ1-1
TGTGCCAGCAGTGATACAGTTAACACTGAAGCTTTCTTT
CASSDTVNTEAFF
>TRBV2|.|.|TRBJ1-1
TGTGCCAGCAGTGAACTCGAGGACACTGAAGCTTTCTTT
CASSELEDTEAFF
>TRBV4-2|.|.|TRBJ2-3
TGTGCCAGCAGCCAAGATTTGGGGGGAGGCCTCCCAGATACGCAGTATTTT
CASSQDLGGGLPDTQYF
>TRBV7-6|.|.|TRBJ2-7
TGTGCCAGCAGCTTACCGCAGGGGGGCCACGAGCAGTACTTC
CASSLPQGGHEQYF
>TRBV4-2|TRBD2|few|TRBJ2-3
TGTGCCAGCAGCCTAGGAACTAGCGGTGGGACAGATACGCAGTATTTT
CASSLGTSGGTDTQYF
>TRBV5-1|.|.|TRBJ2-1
TGCGCCAGCAGCTTGACGGTAAGCTCCTACAATGAGCAGTTCTTC
CASSLTVSSYNEQFF